This T cell receptor (beta chain) was captured by sequencing in a study of shared clonotypes between healthy human individuals. Study-wide results and caveats: Compared with clonotypes that all four donors shared, non-shared clonotypes had lower generation probabilities.

CD45RO negativity and positive selection for CCR7 defined naive CD8 cells, a population that excluded terminally differentiated effector memory CD45RA+ cells. The study enrolled healthy HIV-negative adults without recent acute infections or vaccinations as donors. Trimming took 1 base from V and 9 from J; bases not matched to a gene: 13. This CDR3 is built from 16 residues. The V gene's germline CDR1 is SGHRS and CDR2 YFSETQ. A remark on this clone: Antigen unknown.

Only in-frame clones appear in the TCRdb table, and some are missing; sequencing was by immunoSEQ multiplex PCR. The sample carries a few million clones, 93% recorded once. Sequenced material: naive CD8+ T cells from PBMCs. The TCR sequence derives from a man aged 18 to 30 in good health. Some clones in this sample may be carry-over from other donors' samples. J is TRBJ2-5 and V is TRBV5-1; 9 positions match TRBD1. The CDR3 reads CASSLRRDRADWAQYF. The CDR3 nucleotides read TGCGCCAGCAGCTTGAGGCGGGACAGGGCGGATTGGGCCCAGTACTTC.